This TCR beta chain was found in a study of shared T cell receptors in the human thymus. The protocol was immunoSEQ multiplex PCR, while the TCRdb copy is restricted to in-frame clones and leaves out a portion. The sample shows some 640,000 clones, over 75% of them seen only once. This sample also appeared in a second study, on human thymus T cells.

The sequencing input was thymocytes. This receptor was identified in a boy under two years old with a congenital heart defect.

The CDR3 spells CASSVDRLDTDTQYF. The CDR3, as DNA: TGTGCCAGCAGCGTAGACAGACTAGACACAGATACGCAGTATTTT. The chain recombines TRBV9 with TRBJ2-3; a possible D gene is TRBD2 (6 bases). V was cut by 0 bases and J by 2 bases, with 10 bases left in between. CDR3 length equals 15 residues. Per germline, CDR1 SGDLS and CDR2 YYNGEE.